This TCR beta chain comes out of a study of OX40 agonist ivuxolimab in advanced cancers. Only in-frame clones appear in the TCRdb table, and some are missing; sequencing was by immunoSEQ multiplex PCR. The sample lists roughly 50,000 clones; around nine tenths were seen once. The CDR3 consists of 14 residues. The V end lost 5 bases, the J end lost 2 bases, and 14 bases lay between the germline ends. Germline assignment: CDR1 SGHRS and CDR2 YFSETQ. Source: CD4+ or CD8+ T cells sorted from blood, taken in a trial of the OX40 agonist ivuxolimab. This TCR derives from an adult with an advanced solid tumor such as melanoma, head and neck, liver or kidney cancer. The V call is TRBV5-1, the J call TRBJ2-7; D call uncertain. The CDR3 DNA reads TGCGCCAGCAGGACGGCACCCATAACCTACGAGCAGTACTTC. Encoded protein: CASRTAPITYEQYF.